This T cell receptor (beta chain) was sequenced for a study of blood T cell repertoires in COVID-19. Exposed volunteers were people who met a COVID-19 case within 2 weeks before study entry. Method: immunoSEQ multiplex PCR; TCRdb's copy keeps in-frame clones and lacks some. Found here are a few hundred thousand clones, about 89% of them singletons; the top ten hold about 0.83%. The V gene's germline CDR1 is SEHNR and CDR2 FQNEAQ (reference sequence). Trimming took off 2 bases at V and 3 bases at J, with 13 bases between the two ends. The CDR3 is made up of 15 amino acids. This TCR derives from a woman aged 40 to 50 who had been exposed to COVID-19. The sequencing input was PBMCs or T cells enriched from blood (not recorded which). The V call is TRBV7-9, the J call TRBJ1-1, with D unresolved. The CDR3, as DNA: TGTGCCAGCAGCTTACAGAACCTCATGGACACTGAAGCTTTCTTT. Translated, it gives CASSLQNLMDTEAFF.